These 14 T cell receptor beta chains came from one sample sequenced in a study of blood T cells in healthy people across ages (dated by TCRdb to the mid-2010s). Library construction relied on 5' RACE. A second about 6 to 11 cycle PCR used a sample-barcoded 5' primer and a J-beta primer mix. The raw public reads went through TCRdb reprocessing: fastp at Q25, MiXCR clone calling, in-frame beta chains kept. Rows with one shared CDR3 protein collapse into an entry with the most common genes and DNA. Within this sample are over 1,500,000 distinct CDR3 sequences, with approximately 39% of them counted one time only. Together, the top ten hold 23% of the sample. Sequencing input: blood. Receptors originate from a human donor in good health.

This clonotype was recorded only once. The J gene is TRBJ1-4, the V gene TRBV30; no clear D gene. Trimming removed 4 bases from V and 2 bases from J, with 14 bases in between. Germline lookup yields CDR1 GTSNPN and CDR2 SVGIG (reference sequence). The CDR3 covers 15 residues. The CDR3 sequence is CAWMMRGGTNEKLFF. Here the CDR3 DNA reads TGTGCCTGGATGATGCGAGGAGGGACTAATGAAAAACTGTTTTTT. Filled out from reference TRBV30 and TRBJ1-4, the complete variable domain reads SQTIHQWPATLVQPVGSPLSLECTVEGTSNPNLYWYRQAAGRGLQLLFYSVGIGQISSEVPQNLSASRPQDRQFILSSKKLLLSDSGFYLCAWMMRGGTNEKLFFGSGTQLSVL.

V is TRBV5-5 and J is TRBJ1-5; D is ambiguous. The CDR3 covers 15 residues. CDR1 SGHKS and CDR2 YYEKEE come from the germline V gene (reference sequence). V lost 4 bases to trimming and J lost 6 bases, with 17 bases between them. The CDR3 nucleotides read TGTGCCAGCAGCATGGGAACCGGGAGGCCTCAGCCCCAGCATTTT. It codes for CASSMGTGRPQPQHF.

The chain joins TRBV7-9 to TRBJ2-3; D possibly corresponds to TRBD2 (5 bases). The germline V gene has CDR1 SEHNR and CDR2 FQNEAQ (reference sequence). The CDR3 totals 14 residues. V dropped 3 bases and J dropped 5 bases, with 12 bases sitting between them. CDR3 region: CASSLMSSGDTQYF. The CDR3, as DNA: TGTGCCAGCAGCTTGATGAGCAGCGGAGATACGCAGTATTTT. The full variable domain, in which reference TRBV7-9 and TRBJ2-3 provide the parts outside the CDR3, is DTGVSQNPRHKITKRGQNVTFRCDPISEHNRLYWYRQTLGQGPEFLTYFQNEAQLEKSRLLSDRFSAERPKGSFSTLEIQRTEQGDSAMYLCASSLMSSGDTQYFGPGTRLTVL.

The rearrangement uses TRBV7-2 and TRBJ2-5; 11 positions agree with TRBD2. The CDR3 consists of 15 residues. Trimming at V came to 8 bases and at J to 2 bases, leaving 7 bases not matched to a gene. In germline, CDR1 is SGHTA, CDR2 FQGNSA. The CDR3 here is CASGPGLAVQETQYF. The CDR3 DNA reads TGTGCCAGCGGCCCGGGACTAGCGGTTCAAGAGACCCAGTACTTC.

The V call is TRBV9, the J call TRBJ1-1; D may be TRBD1 (5 bases). Germline lookup yields CDR1 SGDLS and CDR2 YYNGEE. This CDR3 region has 13 residues. Trimming took off 4 bases at V and 4 bases at J, with 11 bases between the two ends. CDR3 nucleotides: TGTGCCAGCAGCCCTGGACATGCCACTGAAGCTTTCTTT. Protein sequence: CASSPGHATEAFF. The full variable domain, its missing parts supplied by reference TRBV9 and TRBJ1-1, is DSGVTQTPKHLITATGQRVTLRCSPRSGDLSVYWYQQSLDQGLQFLIQYYNGEERAKGNILERFSAQQFPDLHSELNLSSLELGDSALYFCASSPGHATEAFFGQGTRLTVV.

This clonotype was observed a few times. The chain's CDR3 is CASSRWGGGLQETQYF. CDR3 bases: TGTGCCAGCAGTCGGTGGGGCGGGGGGCTGCAAGAGACCCAGTACTTC. The chain joins TRBV27 to TRBJ2-5; 8 bases map to TRBD2. J gave up 2 bases and V 5 bases, and 10 bases lay outside the gene matches. Germline CDR1 MNHEY, CDR2 SMNVEV (reference sequence). The CDR3 is made up of 16 amino acids.

The V and J genes are TRBV7-2 and TRBJ2-5; 11 bases align to TRBD1. The ends lost 4 bases at V and 5 bases at J; junction bases unmatched: 6. CDR1 and CDR2 (germline): SGHTA, FQGNSA. The CDR3 runs 15 residues. This CDR3 reads CASSWGQGVWETQYF. Written as DNA, the CDR3 is TGTGCCAGCAGCTGGGGACAGGGGGTTTGGGAGACCCAGTACTTC.

The sample holds a few counts of this clonotype. The rearrangement joins TRBV7-9 to TRBJ1-1, with D possibly matching TRBD1 (5 bases). The V and J ends lost 5 bases and 0 bases respectively, with 13 bases between them. Germline CDR1 is SEHNR and CDR2 is FQNEAQ (reference sequence). The length of the CDR3 is 15 residues. The chain's CDR3 is CASSPRQYMNTEAFF. DNA of the CDR3: TGTGCCAGCAGCCCACGACAGTACATGAACACTGAAGCTTTCTTT.

This clonotype has a handful of counts. The chain has TRBV29-1 and TRBJ2-5, with D possibly TRBD2 on 5 matching bases. The V end lost 6 bases, the J end lost 2 bases, and 16 bases lay between the germline ends. The CDR3 runs 14 residues. The germline CDR1 and CDR2 sequences are SQVTM and ANQGSEA. The CDR3, as DNA: TGCAGCGTATGGACGGGGTCCCTACAAGAGACCCAGTACTTC. It encodes CSVWTGSLQETQYF.

The chain carries TRBV5-7 and TRBJ2-7, with D maybe TRBD1 (5 bases). TRBV5-7 counts as an open reading frame of uncertain function. This CDR3 has 10 residues. Trimming took off 3 bases at V and 12 bases at J, with 10 bases between the two ends. The CDR3: CASSSSGLYF. The CDR3 region has the DNA TGTGCCAGCAGCTCTTCAGGGTTGTACTTC.

This clonotype was seen a handful of times. The chain uses TRBV27 and TRBJ1-2, with D possibly TRBD1 on 5 matching bases. The germline gives CDR1 MNHEY, CDR2 SMNVEV (reference sequence). Trimming pared 6 bases from V and 4 bases from J, leaving 12 bases between. The CDR3 totals 13 residues. In DNA form, the CDR3 reads TGTGCCAGCAGGCCATCGGGGCTCTATGGCTACACCTTC. Protein product: CASRPSGLYGYTF.

In this sample, this clonotype turned up a few times. This chain uses TRBV7-2 with TRBJ2-1; 12 positions match TRBD2. From germline, CDR1 is SGHTA and CDR2 FQGNSA. This CDR3 region has 15 residues. Trimming removed 2 bases from V and 10 bases from J; junction bases left unmatched: 6. CDR3 in amino acids: CASSLSSGGGEEQFF. Written as DNA, the CDR3 is TGTGCCAGCAGCTTATCTAGCGGGGGGGGTGAGGAGCAGTTCTTC.

This chain connects TRBV7-2 to TRBJ1-1, with D unresolved. This CDR3 has 15 residues. With 3 bases removed from V and 1 base from J, the gap between germline ends came to 12 bases. The V gene's germline CDR1 is SGHTA and CDR2 FQGNSA. The CDR3, as DNA: TGTGCCAGCAGCTTGGAAGCAGTCTCGAACACTGAAGCTTTCTTT. Translated, it gives CASSLEAVSNTEAFF.

This sequence joins TRBV4-3 and TRBJ2-7, with D possibly being TRBD1 (6 bases). The V end was cut by 2 bases, the J end by 2 bases, with 10 bases between. This CDR3 region has 14 residues. Per the germline V gene, CDR1 is LGHNA and CDR2 is YSLEER. The CDR3 protein is CASSQLQGPYEQYF. In DNA, the CDR3 is TGCGCCAGCAGCCAACTTCAGGGGCCCTACGAGCAGTACTTC.